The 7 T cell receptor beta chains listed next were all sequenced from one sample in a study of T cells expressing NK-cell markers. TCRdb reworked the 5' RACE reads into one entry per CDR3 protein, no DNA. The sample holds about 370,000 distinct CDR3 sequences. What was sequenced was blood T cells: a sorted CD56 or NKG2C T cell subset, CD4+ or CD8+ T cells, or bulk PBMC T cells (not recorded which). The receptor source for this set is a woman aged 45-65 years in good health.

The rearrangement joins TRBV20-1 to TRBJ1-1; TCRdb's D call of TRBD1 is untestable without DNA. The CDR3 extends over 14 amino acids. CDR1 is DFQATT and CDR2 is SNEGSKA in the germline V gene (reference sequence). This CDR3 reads CSADRDSMNTEAFF.

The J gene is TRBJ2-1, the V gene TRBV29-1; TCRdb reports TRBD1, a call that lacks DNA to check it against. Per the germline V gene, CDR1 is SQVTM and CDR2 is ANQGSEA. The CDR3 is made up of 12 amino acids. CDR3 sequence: CSVVSGGREQFF.

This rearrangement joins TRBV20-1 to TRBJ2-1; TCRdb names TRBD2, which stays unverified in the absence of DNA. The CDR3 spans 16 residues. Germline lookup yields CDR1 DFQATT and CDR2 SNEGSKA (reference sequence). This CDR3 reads CSASDQLAGGINEQFF.

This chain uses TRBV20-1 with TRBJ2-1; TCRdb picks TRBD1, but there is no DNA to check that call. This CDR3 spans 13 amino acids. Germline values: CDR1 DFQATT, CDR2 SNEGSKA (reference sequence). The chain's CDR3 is CSASRTGDNEQFF.

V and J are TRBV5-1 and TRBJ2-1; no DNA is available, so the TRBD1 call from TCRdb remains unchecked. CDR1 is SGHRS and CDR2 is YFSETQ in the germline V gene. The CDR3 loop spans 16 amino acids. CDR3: CASTARKDRLDNEQFF.

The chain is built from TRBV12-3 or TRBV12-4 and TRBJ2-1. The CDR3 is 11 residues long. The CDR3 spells CASSTLVGQFF.

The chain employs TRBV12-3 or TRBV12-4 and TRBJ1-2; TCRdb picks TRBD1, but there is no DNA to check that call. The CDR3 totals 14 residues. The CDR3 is CASRPDWGNQGYTF.